A selection of T cell receptor beta chains follows, all from one sample in a study of Graves' ophthalmopathy and Graves' hyperthyroidism. TCRdb passed the multiplex PCR reads through MiXCR, listing each CDR3 protein once. The table shows under 250,000 distinct CDR3 sequences, with 20% to 25% occurring only once. The specimen sequenced was peripheral blood. The receptors shown here come from a woman aged 50 to 65 with Graves' ophthalmopathy. Both conserved end residues are part of each CDR3. The D gene is left open where the match is weak. Size values are once, few and many counts, or a class for expanded clones, and some rows have none.

size: NA
D: NA
V: TRBV6-5
J: TRBJ2-7
DNA: TGTGCCAGCAGTTACTCGAGAGGAACCGAGCAGTACTTC
CDR3: CASSYSRGTEQYF

size: many
D: NA
V: TRBV2
J: TRBJ1-1
DNA: TGTGCCAGCAGTGGGACCTCTTCTCGGTTT
CDR3: CASSGTSSRF

size: many
D: TRBD2
V: TRBV11-1
J: TRBJ2-5
DNA: TGTGCCAGCAGCCCCCCCCGAAGGCTAGCGGACCAAGAGACCCAGTACTTC
CDR3: CASSPPRRLADQETQYF

size: many
D: NA
V: TRBV12-3/TRBV12-4
J: TRBJ2-7
DNA: TGTGCCAGCACCCTCGGAGGGGGGGTCCTAAGATACGAGCAGTACTTC
CDR3: CASTLGGGVLRYEQYF

size: few
D: NA
V: TRBV2
J: TRBJ2-2
DNA: TGTGCCAGCAAAGAGGAGGGGGGGGACACCGGGGAGCTGTTTTTT
CDR3: CASKEEGGDTGELFF

size: many
D: NA
V: TRBV28
J: TRBJ2-5
DNA: TGTGCCAGCAGCAAAACTTTCGGGGGGACCCAGTACTTC
CDR3: CASSKTFGGTQYF

size: many
D: TRBD2
V: TRBV7-2
J: TRBJ2-7
DNA: TGTGCCAGCAGCTTAGATAGCGGGAGATACGAGCAGTACTTC
CDR3: CASSLDSGRYEQYF

size: NA
D: NA
V: TRBV30
J: TRBJ2-5
DNA: TGTGCCTGGGCCGGGACCGGGTACCAAGAGACCCAGTACTTC
CDR3: CAWAGTGYQETQYF

size: many
D: TRBD1
V: TRBV29-1
J: TRBJ2-2
DNA: TGCAGCGTTTTCGACAGGGGGAACACCGGGGAGCTGTTTTTT
CDR3: CSVFDRGNTGELFF

size: once
D: TRBD1
V: TRBV10-3
J: TRBJ1-5
DNA: TGTGCCATCAGTGGGACCAGGACAGGGCGCAATCAGCCCCAGCATTTT
CDR3: CAISGTRTGRNQPQHF

size: many
D: NA
V: TRBV7-9
J: TRBJ1-5
DNA: TGTGCCAGCAGTCCTAGTGGATATAGCAATCAGCCCCAGCATTTT
CDR3: CASSPSGYSNQPQHF

size: NA
D: NA
V: TRBV5-1
J: TRBJ1-3
DNA: TGCGCCAGCAGCTCAGGGGCCGGTCTTTCTGGAAACACCATATATTTT
CDR3: CASSSGAGLSGNTIYF

size: many
D: NA
V: TRBV30
J: TRBJ1-2
DNA: TGTGCCTGGAGTGTTTCAGGGGCCTATGGCTACACCTTC
CDR3: CAWSVSGAYGYTF

size: many
D: TRBD2
V: TRBV20-1
J: TRBJ2-7
DNA: TGCAGTGCTACCCCCCCTAGCGGGAATTACGAGCAGTACTTC
CDR3: CSATPPSGNYEQYF

size: many
D: NA
V: TRBV12-3/TRBV12-4
J: TRBJ2-2
DNA: TGTGCCAGCAGTTTTGGCGAGAACACCGGGGAGCTGTTTTTT
CDR3: CASSFGENTGELFF

size: many
D: NA
V: TRBV10-3
J: TRBJ2-7
DNA: TGTGCCATCAGTTTGACTACCTACGAGCAGTACTTC
CDR3: CAISLTTYEQYF

size: NA
D: NA
V: TRBV12-3/TRBV12-4
J: TRBJ1-6
DNA: TGTGCCAGCAGTTTAAGCTACGGACCCAATTCACCCCTCCACTTT
CDR3: CASSLSYGPNSPLHF

size: NA
D: NA
V: TRBV6-1
J: TRBJ2-7
DNA: TGTGCCACCCACCGGTTGAGCTCCTACGAGCAGTACTTC
CDR3: CATHRLSSYEQYF

size: many
D: TRBD1
V: TRBV2
J: TRBJ2-2
DNA: TGTGCCAGCAGTGGTGACAGGGGATCCACCGGGGAGCTGTTTTTT
CDR3: CASSGDRGSTGELFF

size: NA
D: TRBD2
V: TRBV2
J: TRBJ2-7
DNA: TGTGCCAGCAGCGGACTAGCGGGAGCCACCTCCTACGAGCAGTACTTC
CDR3: CASSGLAGATSYEQYF

size: few
D: NA
V: TRBV2
J: TRBJ2-2
DNA: TGTGCCAGCACCGGGACACTGAACACCGGGGAGCTGTTTTTT
CDR3: CASTGTLNTGELFF

size: many
D: TRBD1
V: TRBV24-1
J: TRBJ2-5
DNA: TGTGCCACCAGTGGGACAGGGGGCTTTGAGACCCAGTACTTC
CDR3: CATSGTGGFETQYF

size: NA
D: NA
V: TRBV20-1
J: TRBJ2-2
DNA: TGCAGTGCTAGCGGGGAGTGGGTCGGGGAGCTGTTTTTT
CDR3: CSASGEWVGELFF

size: NA
D: NA
V: TRBV27
J: TRBJ2-5
DNA: TGTGCCAGCAGTGAAACCTCGTTGGGGGAGACCCAGTACTTC
CDR3: CASSETSLGETQYF